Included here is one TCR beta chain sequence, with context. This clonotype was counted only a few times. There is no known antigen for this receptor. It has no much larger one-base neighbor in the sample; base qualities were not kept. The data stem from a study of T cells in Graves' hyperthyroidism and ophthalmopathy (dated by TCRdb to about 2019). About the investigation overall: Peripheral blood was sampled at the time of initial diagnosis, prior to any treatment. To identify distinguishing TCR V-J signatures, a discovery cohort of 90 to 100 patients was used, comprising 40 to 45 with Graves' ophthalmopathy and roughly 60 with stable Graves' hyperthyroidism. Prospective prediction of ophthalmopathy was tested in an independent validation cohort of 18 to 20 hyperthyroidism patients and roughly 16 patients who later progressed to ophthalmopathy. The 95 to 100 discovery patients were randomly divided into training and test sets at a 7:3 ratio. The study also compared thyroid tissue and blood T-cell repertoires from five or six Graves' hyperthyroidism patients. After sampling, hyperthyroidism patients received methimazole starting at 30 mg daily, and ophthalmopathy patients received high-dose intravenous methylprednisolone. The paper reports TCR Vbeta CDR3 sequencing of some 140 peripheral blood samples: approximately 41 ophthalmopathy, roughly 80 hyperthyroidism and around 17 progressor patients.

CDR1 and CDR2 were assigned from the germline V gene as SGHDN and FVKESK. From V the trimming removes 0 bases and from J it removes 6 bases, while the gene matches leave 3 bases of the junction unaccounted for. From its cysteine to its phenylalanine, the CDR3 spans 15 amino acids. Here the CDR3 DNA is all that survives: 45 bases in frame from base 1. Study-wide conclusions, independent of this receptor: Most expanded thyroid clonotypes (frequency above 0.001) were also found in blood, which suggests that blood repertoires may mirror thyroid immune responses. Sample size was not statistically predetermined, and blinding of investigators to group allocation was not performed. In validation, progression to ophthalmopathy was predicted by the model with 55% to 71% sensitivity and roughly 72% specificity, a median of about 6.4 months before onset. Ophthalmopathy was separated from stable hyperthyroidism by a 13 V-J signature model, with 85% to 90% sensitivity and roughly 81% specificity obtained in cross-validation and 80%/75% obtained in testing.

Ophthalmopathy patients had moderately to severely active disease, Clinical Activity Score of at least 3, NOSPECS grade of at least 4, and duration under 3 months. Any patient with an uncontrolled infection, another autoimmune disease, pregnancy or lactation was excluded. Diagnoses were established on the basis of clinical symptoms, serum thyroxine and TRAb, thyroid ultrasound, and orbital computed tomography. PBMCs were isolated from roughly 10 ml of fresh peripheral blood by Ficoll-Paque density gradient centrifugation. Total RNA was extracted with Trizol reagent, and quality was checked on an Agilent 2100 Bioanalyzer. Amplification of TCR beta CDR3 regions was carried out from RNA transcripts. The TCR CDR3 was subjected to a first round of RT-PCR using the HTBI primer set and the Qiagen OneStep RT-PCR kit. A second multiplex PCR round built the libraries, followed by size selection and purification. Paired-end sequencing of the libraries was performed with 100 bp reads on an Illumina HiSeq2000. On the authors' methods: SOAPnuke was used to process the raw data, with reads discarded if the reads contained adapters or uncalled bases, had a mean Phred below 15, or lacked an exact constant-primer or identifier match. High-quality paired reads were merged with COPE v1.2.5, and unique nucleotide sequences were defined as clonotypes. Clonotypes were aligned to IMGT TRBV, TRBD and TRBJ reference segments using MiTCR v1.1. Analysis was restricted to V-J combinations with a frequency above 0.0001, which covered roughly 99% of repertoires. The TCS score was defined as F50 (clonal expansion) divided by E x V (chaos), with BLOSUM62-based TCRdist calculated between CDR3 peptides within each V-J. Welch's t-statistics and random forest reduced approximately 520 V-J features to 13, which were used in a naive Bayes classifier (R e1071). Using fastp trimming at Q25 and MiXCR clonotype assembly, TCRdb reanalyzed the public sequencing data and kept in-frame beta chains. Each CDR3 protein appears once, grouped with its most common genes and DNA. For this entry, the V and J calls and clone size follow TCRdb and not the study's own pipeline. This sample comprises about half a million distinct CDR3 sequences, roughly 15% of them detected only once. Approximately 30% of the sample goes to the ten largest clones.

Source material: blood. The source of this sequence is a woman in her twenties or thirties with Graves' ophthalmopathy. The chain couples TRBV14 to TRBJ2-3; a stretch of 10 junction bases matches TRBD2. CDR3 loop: CASSQELLAGDTQYF. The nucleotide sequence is TGTGCCAGCAGCCAAGAATTACTAGCGGGGGATACGCAGTATTTT.